The 7 T cell receptor beta chains reported below all come from one sample, sequenced in a study of cytomegalovirus exposure and HLA in healthy donors (dated by TCRdb to about 2017). Library creation used the immunoSEQ multiplex PCR assay. For the multiplex PCR, a mixture combining 60 forward primers for TCR Vbeta segments and 13 reverse primers for TCR Jbeta segments was used. This is the immuneACCESS table as TCRdb keeps it, with only in-frame sequences that have V and J called. A part of the clones is gone; compared with another copy, unresolved V genes explain less than half, and the rest is unexplained. For this sample there are about 140,000 clones; roughly 73% appear just once. Roughly 10% of the sample comes from the top ten. Sequences were obtained from PBMCs. The receptors originated from a man aged 18-30 years in good health and CMV-seropositive.

The chain has TRBV5-1 and TRBJ1-1; 7 bases line up with TRBD1. The trim removed 0 bases at V and 1 base at J, leaving 0 bases unmatched. Germline CDR1 reads SGHRS; CDR2 reads YFSETQ. The CDR3 has 14 residues. CDR3 nucleotide sequence: TGCGCCAGCAGCTTGGGGACAGGGAACACTGAAGCTTTCTTT. Translation gives CASSLGTGNTEAFF.

The chain uses TRBV30 and TRBJ2-2; 9 nucleotides agree with TRBD1. The CDR3 extends over 14 amino acids. CDR1 GTSNPN and CDR2 SVGIG come from the germline V gene (reference sequence). The V segment lost 3 bases and the J segment 7 bases; nucleotides outside the gene matches: 6. The CDR3 DNA reads as TGTGCCTGGAGGACAGGGGGTAGGGTCGGGGAGCTGTTTTTT. Amino acid sequence: CAWRTGGRVGELFF.

On this clone: Other DNA sequences in the sample encode the same CDR3. This chain joins TRBV6-1 and TRBJ1-5; 7 bases map to TRBD1. CDR1 is MNHNS, CDR2 SASEGT, per germline. This CDR3 region has 14 residues. V was pared by 1 base and J by 6 bases, with 3 bases of the junction left unmatched. CDR3: CASSEERGLQPQHF. For the CDR3, the DNA is TGTGCCAGCAGTGAAGAGAGGGGGCTTCAGCCCCAGCATTTT.

V usage is TRBV19 and J usage is TRBJ1-5, with D possibly TRBD1 on 6 matching bases. This CDR3 is built from 15 residues. Germline V gene sequence: CDR1 LNHDA, CDR2 SQIVND (reference sequence). Trimming pared 3 bases from V and 6 bases from J, leaving 15 bases between. The CDR3 nucleotides are TGTGCCAGTAGTATCTCATCAGGGGTCAGTCAGCCCCAGCATTTT. Amino acid sequence: CASSISSGVSQPQHF.

This clone has a handful of counts. CDR3 sequence: CASSSSWTGDQPQHF. CDR3 bases: TGTGCCAGCAGTTCATCATGGACAGGGGATCAGCCCCAGCATTTT. The chain employs TRBV27 and TRBJ1-5; 9 bases line up with TRBD1. Germline CDR1 is MNHEY and CDR2 is SMNVEV (reference sequence). V gave up 4 bases and J gave up 5 bases; unmatched junction bases: 6. The CDR3 sequence is 15 residues long.

The J gene is TRBJ2-3, the V gene TRBV10-3, with 9 bases fitting TRBD1. With 4 bases clipped from V and 2 bases from J, the junction kept 7 bases outside the gene matches. This CDR3 is built from 16 residues. Germline CDR1 and CDR2: ENHRY and SYGVKD. CDR3 residues: CAISALGDRATDTQYF. In DNA form, the CDR3 reads TGTGCCATCAGTGCCTTGGGGGACAGGGCCACAGATACGCAGTATTTT.

This clone was counted a few times. This chain connects TRBV30 to TRBJ2-5, with D perhaps TRBD2 (6 bases). V was shortened by 3 bases and J by 1 base, with 18 bases between the two germline ends. The germline V gene has CDR1 GTSNPN and CDR2 SVGIG (reference sequence). There are 16 residues in the CDR3. CDR3 sequence reads: CAWSTLWGGAQETQYF. In DNA form, the CDR3 reads TGTGCCTGGAGCACCCTTTGGGGCGGGGCCCAAGAGACCCAGTACTTC.